Sequencing of this T cell receptor beta chain was carried out in a study of blood T cell repertoires in COVID-19. Germline V gene sequence: CDR1 SGDLS, CDR2 YYNGEE. J gave up 2 bases and V 4 bases, and 5 bases lay outside the gene matches. This CDR3 has 15 amino acids. Profiling relied on immunoSEQ multiplex PCR, and the TCRdb table lists in-frame clones only, not all of them. The data show 250,000 to 300,000 clones, with just under 90% seen just once and around 10% held by the top ten. The Seattle patients joined while their infection was active and were tracked longitudinally afterward. The receptor was isolated from a woman in her 30s with COVID-19, enrolled during active disease. Sequenced: peripheral blood. The V gene is TRBV9, the J gene TRBJ1-2, with TRBD1 identical over 10 bases. CDR3 residues: CASSQDRGANYGYTF. As DNA, the CDR3 is TGTGCCAGCAGCCAGGACAGGGGGGCAAACTATGGCTACACCTTC.